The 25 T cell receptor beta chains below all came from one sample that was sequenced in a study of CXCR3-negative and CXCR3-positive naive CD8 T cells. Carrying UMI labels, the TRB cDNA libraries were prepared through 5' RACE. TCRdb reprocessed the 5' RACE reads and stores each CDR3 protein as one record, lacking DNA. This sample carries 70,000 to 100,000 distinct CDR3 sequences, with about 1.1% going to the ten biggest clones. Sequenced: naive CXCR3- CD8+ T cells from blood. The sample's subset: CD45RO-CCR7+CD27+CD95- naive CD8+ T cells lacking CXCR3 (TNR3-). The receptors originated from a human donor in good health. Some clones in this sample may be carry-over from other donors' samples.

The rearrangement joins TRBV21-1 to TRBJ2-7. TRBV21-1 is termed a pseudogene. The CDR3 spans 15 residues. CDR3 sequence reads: CASSRVLKSPCEQYF.

This CDR3 is CASSETSGGADEQFF. The V and J genes are TRBV6-4 and TRBJ2-1; TCRdb returns TRBD2, unconfirmable since there is no DNA. The CDR3 contains 15 residues. CDR1 is MRHNA and CDR2 is SNTAGT in the germline V gene.

The CDR3 is CASSQDRGTGDEKLFF. The chain uses TRBV4-3 and TRBJ1-4; TCRdb calls TRBD1, which cannot be checked without DNA. CDR1 LGHNA and CDR2 YSLEER come from the germline V gene. The CDR3 runs to 16 residues.

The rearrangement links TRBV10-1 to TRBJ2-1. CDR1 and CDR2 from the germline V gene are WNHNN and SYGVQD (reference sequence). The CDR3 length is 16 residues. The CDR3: CASSESPELPLGEQFF.

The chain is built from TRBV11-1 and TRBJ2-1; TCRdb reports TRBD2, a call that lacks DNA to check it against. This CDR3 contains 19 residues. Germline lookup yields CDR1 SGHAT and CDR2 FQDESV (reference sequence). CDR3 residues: CASSLGASGEESSYNEQFF.

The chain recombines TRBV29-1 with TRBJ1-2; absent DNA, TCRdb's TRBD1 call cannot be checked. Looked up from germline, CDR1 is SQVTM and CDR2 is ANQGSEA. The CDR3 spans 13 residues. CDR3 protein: CSVSTGAGIGYTF.

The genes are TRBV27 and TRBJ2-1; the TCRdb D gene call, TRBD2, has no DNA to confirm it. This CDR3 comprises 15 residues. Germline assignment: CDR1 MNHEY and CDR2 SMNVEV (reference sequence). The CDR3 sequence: CATSTPSGGYNEQFF.

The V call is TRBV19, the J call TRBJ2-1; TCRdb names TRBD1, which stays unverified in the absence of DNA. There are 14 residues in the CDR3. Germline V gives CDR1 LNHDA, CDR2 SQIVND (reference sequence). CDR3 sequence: CASSIGTGGQEQFF.

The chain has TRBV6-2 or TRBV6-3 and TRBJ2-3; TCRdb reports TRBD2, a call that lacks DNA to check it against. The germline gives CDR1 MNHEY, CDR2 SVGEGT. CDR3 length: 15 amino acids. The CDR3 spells CASRPTRGGTDTQYF.

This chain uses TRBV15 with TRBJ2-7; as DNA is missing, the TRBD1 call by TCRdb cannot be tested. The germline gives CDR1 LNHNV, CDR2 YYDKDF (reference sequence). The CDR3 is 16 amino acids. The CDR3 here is CATSTSKPGGSYEQYF.

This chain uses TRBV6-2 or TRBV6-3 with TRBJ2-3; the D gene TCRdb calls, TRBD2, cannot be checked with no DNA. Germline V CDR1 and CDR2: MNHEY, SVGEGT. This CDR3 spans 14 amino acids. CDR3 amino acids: CASSLSGESDTQYF.

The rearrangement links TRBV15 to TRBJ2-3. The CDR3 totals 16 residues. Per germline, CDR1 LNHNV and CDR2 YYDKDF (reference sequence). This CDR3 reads CATSSRSPNISDTQYF.

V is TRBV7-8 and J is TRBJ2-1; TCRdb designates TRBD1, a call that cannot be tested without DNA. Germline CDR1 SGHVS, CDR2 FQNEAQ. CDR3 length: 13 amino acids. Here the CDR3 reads CASSLGQGSEQFF.

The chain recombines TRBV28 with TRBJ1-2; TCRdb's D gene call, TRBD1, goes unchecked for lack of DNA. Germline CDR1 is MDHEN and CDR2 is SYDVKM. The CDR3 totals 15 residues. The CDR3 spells CASSFAGAGNYGYTF.

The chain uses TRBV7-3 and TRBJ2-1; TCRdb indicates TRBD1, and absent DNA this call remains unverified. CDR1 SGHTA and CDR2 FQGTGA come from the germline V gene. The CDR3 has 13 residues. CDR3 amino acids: CASSLSPGSEQFF.

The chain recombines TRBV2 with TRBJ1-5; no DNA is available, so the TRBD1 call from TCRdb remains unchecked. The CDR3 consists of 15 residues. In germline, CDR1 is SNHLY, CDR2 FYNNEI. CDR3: CASSSTGDSNQPQHF.

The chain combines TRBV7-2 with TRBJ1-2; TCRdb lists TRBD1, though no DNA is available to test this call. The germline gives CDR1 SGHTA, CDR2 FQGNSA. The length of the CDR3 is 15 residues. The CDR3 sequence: CASSLDRGRVDGYTF.

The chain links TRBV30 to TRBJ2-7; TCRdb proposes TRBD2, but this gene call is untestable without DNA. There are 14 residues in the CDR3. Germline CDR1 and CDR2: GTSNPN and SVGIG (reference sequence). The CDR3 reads CAWSLAGGAYEQYF.

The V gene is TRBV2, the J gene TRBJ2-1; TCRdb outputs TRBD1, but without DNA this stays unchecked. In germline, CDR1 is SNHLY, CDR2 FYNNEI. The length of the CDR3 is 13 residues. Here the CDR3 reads CASSALGGDEQLF.

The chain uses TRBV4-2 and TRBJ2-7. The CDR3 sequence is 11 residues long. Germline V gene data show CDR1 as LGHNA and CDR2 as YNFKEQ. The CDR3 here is CASSASWEQYF.

The CDR3 here is CASSYSGTGNEQFF. The rearrangement uses TRBV6-2 or TRBV6-3 and TRBJ2-1; lacking DNA, the TRBD1 call made by TCRdb goes unchecked. The CDR3 extends over 14 amino acids. Germline loops: CDR1 MNHEY, CDR2 SVGEGT.

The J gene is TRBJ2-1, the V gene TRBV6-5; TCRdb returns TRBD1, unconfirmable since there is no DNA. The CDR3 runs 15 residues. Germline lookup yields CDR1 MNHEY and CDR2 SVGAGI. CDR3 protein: CASSYSSGGDNEQFF.

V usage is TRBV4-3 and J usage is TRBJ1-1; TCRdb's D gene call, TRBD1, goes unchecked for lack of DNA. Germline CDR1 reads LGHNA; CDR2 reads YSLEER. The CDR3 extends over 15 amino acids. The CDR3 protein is CASSQDRDLTAEAFF.

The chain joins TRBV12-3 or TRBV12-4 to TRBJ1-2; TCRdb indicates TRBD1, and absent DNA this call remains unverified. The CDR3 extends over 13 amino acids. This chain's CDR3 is CASRVDRGYGYTF.

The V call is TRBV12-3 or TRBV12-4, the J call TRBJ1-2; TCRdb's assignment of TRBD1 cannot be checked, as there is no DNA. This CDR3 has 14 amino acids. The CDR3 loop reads CASRDTRRGHGYTF.